The clone carrying this T cell receptor beta chain came up many times. Its specificity is unknown. This entry comes from a study of T cells in Graves' hyperthyroidism and ophthalmopathy. Study-wide points: In simple terms, a model built on 13 V-J features told ophthalmopathy apart from stable hyperthyroidism. Appearing also in blood were most of the thyroid clonotypes expanded above 0.001. The model anticipated ophthalmopathy a median about six months pre-onset.

Amplified TCR beta CDR3 regions derived from RNA transcripts. The HTBI set primed first-round TCR CDR3 RT-PCR. One entry per CDR3 protein, called by TCRdb with MiXCR from the multiplex PCR reads. The profile shows about 620,000 distinct CDR3 sequences, roughly 16% of them singletons. For Graves' hyperthyroidism to be stable, ophthalmopathy could not progress within 18 months. This CDR3 has 11 residues. Looked up from germline, CDR1 is SNHLY and CDR2 is FYNNEI. Trimming took 6 bases from V and 6 from J, leaving 9 bases between them. The sequence came from a woman aged 30 to 39 with Graves' hyperthyroidism. The chain is built from TRBV2 and TRBJ2-7, with D possibly being TRBD2 (6 bases). Source material: blood. Here the CDR3 DNA reads TGTGCCAGCAGGGCGGGGTCCGAGCAGTACTTC. Translation: CASRAGSEQYF.